The following is a T cell receptor beta chain sequence with its context. Its antigen is still unknown. Individual cDNA molecules carried attached unique molecular identifiers. TCRdb redid the calling of the 5' RACE reads with MiXCR, one entry per CDR3 protein. The sample consists of tens of thousands of distinct CDR3 sequences, approximately 11% of them appearing once. This record belongs to a study of early T cells in non-severe SARS-CoV-2 infection. Study as a whole: Chains stayed unpaired after sequencing of bulk RNA from unsorted whole blood.

The study's findings and limits: Private and CD4 specificities were missed by VDJdb matching, which favored anti-spike CD8 responses.

The junction had 8 bases not matched to a gene; V was cut back by 4 bases and J by 4 bases. This CDR3 is built from 15 residues. The germline V gene encodes CDR1 SQVTM and CDR2 ANQGSEA. Specimen: whole blood, collected at baseline. The chain uses TRBV29-1 and TRBJ2-5; 11 positions agree with TRBD2. This sequence originates from an adult who was a healthcare worker with PCR-confirmed SARS-CoV-2 infection or an uninfected control (not recorded which). The CDR3 sequence: CSVVGTSGSGETQYF. The DNA for the CDR3 is TGCAGCGTTGTAGGTACTAGCGGGAGCGGAGAGACCCAGTACTTC.